Following are 3 T cell receptor beta chains from one sample sequenced in a study of T cells in Graves' hyperthyroidism and ophthalmopathy. RNA transcripts gave rise to amplified TCR beta CDR3 regions. Carried out on the TCR CDR3, a first-round RT-PCR used the HTBI primer set. TCRdb independently ran MiXCR on the multiplex PCR reads; one entry per CDR3 protein. In the table there are hundreds of thousands of distinct CDR3 sequences, less than 25% of which are singletons. Sequenced sample: blood. These receptors all stem from a man aged 25 to 40 with Graves' ophthalmopathy.

This clonotype has a count of ten or more. V and J are TRBV11-3 and TRBJ2-7; 11 bases are a match to TRBD1. The trim removed 1 base at V and 2 bases at J, leaving 7 bases unmatched. Germline V gene sequence: CDR1 SGHNT, CDR2 YENEEA. This CDR3 has 17 amino acids. The CDR3 region is CASSLAPPGQGAYEQYF. The CDR3, as DNA: TGTGCCAGCAGCTTAGCCCCCCCGGGACAGGGGGCCTACGAGCAGTACTTC.

This clonotype turned up a few times. CDR3 sequence: CASSRAQSLSYEQYF. As DNA, the CDR3 is TGTGCCAGCAGCAGAGCCCAGAGCCTCTCCTACGAGCAGTACTTC. The chain uses TRBV13 and TRBJ2-7; D ambiguous. CDR3 length: 15 amino acids. Germline V lookup: CDR1 PRHDT, CDR2 FYEKMQ (reference sequence). Trimming removed 5 bases at V and 0 bases at J, with 14 bases between.

The chain links TRBV18 to TRBJ1-3; D remains unclear. Germline V gene sequence: CDR1 KGHSH, CDR2 LQKENI. The CDR3 has 18 amino acids. V dropped 1 base and J dropped 0 bases, with 16 bases sitting between them. The CDR3 region is CASSPRLVASGSGNTIYF. The CDR3 nucleotides read TGTGCCAGCTCACCACGTCTGGTCGCCTCCGGCTCTGGAAACACCATATATTTT.